This T cell receptor beta chain stems from a study of vaccination and CD4 T cells after COVID-19. With the Oncomine TCR Beta short-read assay, DNA from cultured CD4+ T cells was sequenced. Each CDR3 protein gets one entry after TCRdb re-called the PCR reads with MiXCR. The data contain fewer than 13,000 distinct CDR3 sequences, approximately 24% of them seen just once; the ten biggest clones take up 9% to 15%. Regarding this clonotype: Its antigen is still unknown.

Stated treatment: approximately 9-day PBMC culture with coronavirus spike peptide pools or control peptides (ViraFEST assay). Positivity by PCR occurred from March to December 2020, a period that predated US Alpha, Beta and Delta variants. In germline, CDR1 is MNHEY, CDR2 SVGAGI. The ends were cut back, 0 bases at V and 6 bases at J, with 15 bases in the middle. The CDR3 extends over 15 amino acids. Study-wide points: Convalescent patients' vaccine-specific clones were spike mono-reactive in 304 of 307 cases.

The clonotype originates from a human donor who had recovered from COVID-19. The sample in question was CD4+ T cells from blood, cultured in vitro, obtained after SARS-CoV-2 vaccination. J is TRBJ2-7 and V is TRBV6-5; TRBD1 or TRBD2 may be the D gene (6 bases each). CDR3 coding DNA: TGTGCCAGCAGTTACTCGGTGGTACGGGGGCCCGAGCAGTACTTC. It translates to CASSYSVVRGPEQYF.